The subject of this entry is one T cell receptor beta chain. Its antigen is currently unknown. The CDR3 has 13 amino acids. Germline trimming cut 6 bases from V and 6 bases from J; bases unmatched to any gene: 7. CDR1 is LNHDA and CDR2 is SQIVND in the germline V gene (reference sequence). The data belong to a study of graft-versus-host responses after intestinal transplantation. About the study: Recipients received multivisceral, liver-intestinal, or isolated intestinal transplants. All recipients got anti-thymocyte globulin induction, then tacrolimus and steroids for approximately 3 years.

Sequenced by immunoSEQ multiplex PCR; TCRdb stores in-frame clones only, minus some. This sample has about 90,000 clones, with 80% to 95% found just once. This TCR was recovered from a human donor who was the organ donor for an intestinal transplant. The specimen comprised unstimulated CD8+ T cells sorted from spleen or lymph node cells, sampled before transplant. The genes are TRBV19 and TRBJ1-1; 7 bases match TRBD1. CDR3 sequence (DNA): TGTGCCAGTAGCGCCGGGACAGCTTCTGAAGCTTTCTTT. Its protein product is CASSAGTASEAFF.